What follows are 8 T cell receptor beta chains derived from one specimen sequenced in a study of shared clonotypes between healthy human individuals. Produced via immunoSEQ multiplex PCR; TCRdb's table is partial and in-frame only. The sample yields over a million clones, over 95% seen once. The sample was naive CD4+ T cells sorted from blood. Subset of the sample: CD45RA+ positively selected. The receptors stem from a man aged 25-40 years in good health.

J is TRBJ2-1 and V is TRBV18; TRBD1 might be the D (6 bases). The V gene lost 4 bases and the J gene lost 3 bases, with 7 bases spanning the gap. Germline V CDR1 and CDR2: KGHSH, LQKENI. The CDR3 contains 13 residues. The CDR3 region is CASSRDNYNEQFF. CDR3 bases: TGTGCCAGCTCACGGGACAACTACAATGAGCAGTTCTTC.

V is TRBV10-1 and J is TRBJ2-1; 8 nucleotides match TRBD2. This CDR3 is built from 18 residues. V shed 0 bases, J shed 0 bases, and the junction held 7 bases outside the gene matches. Germline loops: CDR1 WNHNN, CDR2 SYGVQD (reference sequence). The CDR3 nucleotides are TGCGCCAGCAGTGAGTCTAGCTCGGGACTAGGCTCCTACAATGAGCAGTTCTTC. Residues: CASSESSSGLGSYNEQFF.

V is TRBV5-1 and J is TRBJ1-2; D possibly corresponds to TRBD1 (5 bases). CDR1 and CDR2 (germline): SGHRS, YFSETQ. This CDR3 region has 12 residues. Trimming took off 5 bases at V and 5 bases at J, with 10 bases between the two ends. The CDR3 coding sequence is TGCGCCAGCAGTGAGACAGTTTATGGCTACACCTTC. Protein: CASSETVYGYTF.

The genes are TRBV18 and TRBJ2-1; 8 bases fit TRBD2. J gave up 3 bases and V 3 bases, and 7 bases lay outside the gene matches. The CDR3 runs 16 residues. Germline assignment: CDR1 KGHSH and CDR2 LQKENI. Here the CDR3 reads CASSPKPLAGYNEQFF. CDR3 in DNA: TGTGCCAGCTCACCCAAGCCGCTAGCGGGCTACAATGAGCAGTTCTTC. The full variable domain, with the rest looked up from reference TRBV18 and TRBJ2-1, is NAGVMQNPRHLVRRRGQEARLRCSPMKGHSHVYWYRQLPEEGLKFMVYLQKENIIDESGMPKERFSAEFPKEGPSILRIQQVVRGDSAAYFCASSPKPLAGYNEQFFGPGTRLTVL.

This clone has a handful of counts. V gene TRBV5-8 combines with J gene TRBJ1-5, with 7 bases lining up with TRBD1. With 2 bases clipped from V and 3 bases from J, the junction kept 5 bases outside the gene matches. CDR3 length: 15 amino acids. CDR1 and CDR2 (germline): SGHTS, YDEGEE. This CDR3 reads CASSLPDRLNQPQHF. CDR3 in DNA: TGTGCCAGCAGCTTACCGGACAGGCTCAATCAGCCCCAGCATTTT.

V usage is TRBV29-1 and J usage is TRBJ2-2, with TRBD1 matching 7 bases. The junction had 6 bases not matched to a gene; V was cut back by 6 bases and J by 2 bases. The CDR3 loop spans 14 amino acids. The V gene's germline CDR1 is SQVTM and CDR2 ANQGSEA. The CDR3 nucleotides are TGCAGCGTCGGGGACAGAGCCAACACCGGGGAGCTGTTTTTT. Its translation: CSVGDRANTGELFF.

This chain links TRBV6-1 with TRBJ1-5; D is unresolved. V lost 4 bases, J lost 5 bases, and 9 bases lay in between. The CDR3 contains 13 residues. Germline-derived CDR1 and CDR2 are MNHNS and SASEGT. This CDR3 is CASSVFSDQPQHF. CDR3 DNA sequence: TGTGCCAGCAGTGTTTTCAGTGATCAGCCCCAGCATTTT.

This rearrangement joins TRBV28 to TRBJ1-1; maybe TRBD1 (5 bases). This CDR3 is built from 12 residues. Germline V gene data show CDR1 as MDHEN and CDR2 as SYDVKM. V dropped 5 bases and J dropped 6 bases, with 10 bases sitting between them. The CDR3 nucleotides are TGTGCCAGCAGTGGCCGGGGCCCTGAAGCTTTCTTT. Protein sequence: CASSGRGPEAFF.